These 20 T cell receptor beta chains came from one sample sequenced in a study of shared T cell receptors in the human thymus. TCRdb keeps only in-frame clones here, not all; method: immunoSEQ multiplex PCR. There are more than 550,000 clones in the sample; about 90% occur only once, and 0.0094% lies in the top ten. These data were also filed under a second study, of human thymus T cells.

The sequenced material came from thymocytes. The source of these receptors is a boy younger than two with a congenital heart defect.

CDR3 bases: TGTGCCAGCAGTAACTACAGGGAGAGGAGTGAAAAACTGTTTTTT. This sequence encodes CASSNYRERSEKLFF. This chain joins TRBV27 and TRBJ1-4, with a weak D call TRBD1 (6 bases). V gave up 5 bases and J gave up 7 bases, with 17 bases separating them. CDR3 length: 15 residues. CDR1 and CDR2 (germline): MNHEY, SMNVEV (reference sequence).

The gene calls are TRBV15 and TRBJ2-5; possible D gene TRBD1, 5 bases. The length of the CDR3 is 14 residues. V gave up 3 bases and J gave up 1 base, with 9 bases separating them. Germline V gene data show CDR1 as LNHNV and CDR2 as YYDKDF (reference sequence). This chain's CDR3 is CATSRDQGQETQYF. In DNA, the CDR3 is TGTGCCACCAGCAGGGACCAGGGCCAAGAGACCCAGTACTTC.

This clone was recorded a few times. J is TRBJ2-7 and V is TRBV5-6, with D maybe TRBD1 (6 bases). V was cut by 3 bases and J by 4 bases, with 14 bases left in between. This CDR3 comprises 14 residues. Germline V gene lookup returns CDR1 SGHDT and CDR2 YYEEEE. This CDR3 reads CASSSPGHKYEQYF. The CDR3 region has the DNA TGTGCCAGCAGCTCTCCGGGACACAAGTACGAGCAGTACTTC.

V and J are TRBV4-3 and TRBJ2-5, with TRBD2 matching 7 bases. The end of the DNA is better explained by TRBJ2-7, so the J call may be wrong. Germline lookup yields CDR1 LGHNA and CDR2 YSLEER. The CDR3 covers 16 residues. The chain's CDR3 is CASSQDRRGSSYEQYF. DNA for the CDR3: TGCGCCAGCAGCCAAGATCGGCGGGGGAGCTCCTACGAGCAGTACTTC.

This chain links TRBV7-3 with TRBJ2-6, with TRBD2 as a possible D gene (6 bases). This CDR3 has 20 residues. The V gene lost 0 bases and the J gene lost 8 bases, with 26 bases spanning the gap. The germline V gene has CDR1 SGHTA and CDR2 FQGTGA. CDR3 DNA sequence: TGTGCCAGCAGCTTAACGACCCCTGCCGGCCCTGGGAGGTGGTCCAACGTCCTGACTTTC. It encodes CASSLTTPAGPGRWSNVLTF.

This clone has a handful of counts. The chain has TRBV19 and TRBJ1-5, with D hard to call. Germline-derived CDR1 and CDR2 are LNHDA and SQIVND (reference sequence). This CDR3 region has 12 residues. Trimming took 3 bases from V and 11 from J, leaving 11 bases between them. CDR3 amino acids: CASSISTLAQHF. Written as DNA, the CDR3 is TGTGCCAGTAGTATCTCGACTTTGGCCCAGCATTTT. Combining the CDR3 with reference TRBV19 and TRBJ1-5 gives the whole variable domain DGGITQSPKYLFRKEGQNVTLSCEQNLNHDAMYWYRQDPGQGLRLIYYSQIVNDFQKGDIAEGYSVSREKKESFPLTVTSAQKNPTAFYLCASSISTLAQHFGDGTRLSIL.

Written as DNA, the CDR3 is TGCGCCAGCAGCGCCGACAGGAAGAACACCGGGGAGCTGTTTTTT. This encodes CASSADRKNTGELFF. The genes are TRBV5-1 and TRBJ2-2, with D possibly TRBD1 on 6 matching bases. The CDR3 consists of 15 residues. V gave up 4 bases and J gave up 1 base, with 11 bases separating them. Looked up from germline, CDR1 is SGHRS and CDR2 is YFSETQ.

The CDR3 DNA reads TGTGCCAGCAGTTCCTCGGGGGGGAGAGGGGTGAACACTGAAGCTTTCTTT. This gives the protein CASSSSGGRGVNTEAFF. The rearrangement joins TRBV28 to TRBJ1-1; D is perhaps TRBD1 (5 bases). Trimming left V 4 bases short and J 0 bases short, with 18 bases between. This CDR3 region has 17 residues. Per germline, CDR1 MDHEN and CDR2 SYDVKM. The variable domain in full, completed from reference TRBV28 and TRBJ1-1, reads DVKVTQSSRYLVKRTGEKVFLECVQDMDHENMFWYRQDPGLGLRLIYFSYDVKMKEKGDIPEGYSVSREKKERFSLILESASTNQTSMYLCASSSSGGRGVNTEAFFGQGTRLTVV.

V gene TRBV28 combines with J gene TRBJ1-2; 9 nucleotides agree with TRBD1. CDR1 is MDHEN, CDR2 SYDVKM, per germline. V dropped 0 bases and J dropped 3; count of bases not matched to a gene: 5. This CDR3 contains 16 residues. The CDR3 loop is CASSLWGDRDDYGYTF. Here the CDR3 DNA reads TGTGCCAGCAGTTTATGGGGGGACAGGGATGACTATGGCTACACCTTC.

V and J are TRBV7-9 and TRBJ2-1; D perhaps matches TRBD2 (6 bases). This CDR3 region has 15 residues. V shed 2 bases and J shed 1 base, with 9 bases lying between them. CDR1 SEHNR and CDR2 FQNEAQ come from the germline V gene (reference sequence). The CDR3 DNA sequence: TGTGCCAGCAGCTTAACGGGAGTATCCTACAATGAGCAGTTCTTC. This sequence encodes CASSLTGVSYNEQFF.

The table lists this clone with a count of one. The sample contains more than one DNA sequence encoding this CDR3. The chain joins TRBV7-2 to TRBJ1-1, with D uncertain. This CDR3 has 13 residues. The V gene lost 1 base and the J gene lost 4 bases, with 7 bases spanning the gap. Looked up from germline, CDR1 is SGHTA and CDR2 is FQGNSA. CDR3 sequence reads: CASSLGGGTEAFF. The DNA for the CDR3 is TGTGCCAGCAGCTTAGGAGGTGGCACTGAAGCTTTCTTT.

V gene TRBV14 combines with J gene TRBJ2-7, with TRBD1 matching 12 bases. Looked up from germline, CDR1 is SGHDN and CDR2 is FVKESK. The junction had 7 bases not matched to a gene; V was cut back by 0 bases and J by 7 bases. The CDR3 extends over 16 amino acids. The CDR3 sequence is CASSQDRGQGAGEQYF. CDR3 sequence (DNA): TGTGCCAGCAGCCAAGATCGGGGACAGGGGGCAGGGGAGCAGTACTTC.

The chain has TRBV5-1 and TRBJ2-7; D might be TRBD1 (6 bases). The V gene's germline CDR1 is SGHRS and CDR2 YFSETQ. The V end was cut by 3 bases, the J end by 6 bases, with 10 bases between. The length of the CDR3 is 12 residues. CDR3 sequence (DNA): TGCGCCAGCAGCTCCGGACAGTTCGAGCAGTACTTC. Translating gives CASSSGQFEQYF.

The chain recombines TRBV28 with TRBJ1-2, with no clear D. Between the trimmed V and J ends, which lost 5 bases and 0 bases, there was a span of 16 bases. The CDR3 covers 16 residues. Germline V gene data show CDR1 as MDHEN and CDR2 as SYDVKM. The CDR3 sequence is CASSLPSGATNYGYTF. CDR3 bases: TGTGCCAGCAGTCTTCCGAGCGGAGCGACTAACTATGGCTACACCTTC.

CDR3 protein: CASRAWGERENYEQFF. The CDR3 nucleotides are TGTGCCAGCAGAGCTTGGGGCGAGCGGGAGAACTATGAGCAGTTCTTC. This chain links TRBV5-5 with TRBJ2-1, with 8 bases aligning to TRBD2. The CDR3 totals 16 residues. Looked up from germline, CDR1 is SGHKS and CDR2 is YYEKEE (reference sequence). The trim removed 5 bases at V and 8 bases at J, leaving 15 bases unmatched.

This clone was seen more than once but under ten times. The V call is TRBV14, the J call TRBJ2-7; 7 nucleotides align to TRBD2. There are 16 residues in the CDR3. Unmatched junction bases numbered 5, after V lost 0 bases and J lost 0 bases. The germline CDR1 and CDR2 sequences are SGHDN and FVKESK. The CDR3 sequence is CASSQEGRESSYEQYF. For the CDR3, the DNA is TGTGCCAGCAGCCAAGAGGGGCGGGAGTCCTCCTACGAGCAGTACTTC. Using reference TRBV14 and TRBJ2-7 for the parts outside the CDR3, the full variable domain is EAGVTQFPSHSVIEKGQTVTLRCDPISGHDNLYWYRRVMGKEIKFLLHFVKESKQDESGMPNNRFLAERTGGTYSTLKVQPAELEDSGVYFCASSQEGRESSYEQYFGPGTRLTVT.

The V call is TRBV18, the J call TRBJ1-2; D may be TRBD1 (5 bases). Germline lookup yields CDR1 KGHSH and CDR2 LQKENI. This CDR3 comprises 14 residues. Trimming shortened V by 1 base and J by 4 bases, and 10 bases separated the two germline ends. CDR3 protein: CASSPQRDSYGYTF. In DNA form, the CDR3 reads TGTGCCAGCTCACCACAGAGAGACAGCTATGGCTACACCTTC.

Concerning this clone: Germline is not matched at one junction end, which may reflect a read error. CDR3 residues: CASTLGWGQGTPSGGTIYF. The CDR3 coding sequence is TGTGCCAGCACTTTAGGGTGGGGACAGGGTACACCCTCGGGGGGCACCATATATTTT. The chain joins TRBV28 to TRBJ1-3, with 9 bases lining up with TRBD1. This CDR3 contains 19 residues. The germline V gene has CDR1 MDHEN and CDR2 SYDVKM.

This chain joins TRBV12-1 and TRBJ1-2; the table's D call of TRBD1 was not tested on the DNA. TRBV12-1 is a documented pseudogene. The CDR3 has 15 residues. The chain's CDR3 is CASSSNSENNYGYTF. The CDR3 DNA is TGTGCCAGCAGCTCAAACAGTGAAAATAACTATGGCTACACCTTC.

The V and J genes are TRBV7-9 and TRBJ1-3; D unresolved. V gave up 2 bases and J gave up 1 base, with 12 bases separating them. Germline V gene data show CDR1 as SEHNR and CDR2 as FQNEAQ (reference sequence). The length of the CDR3 is 16 residues. This chain's CDR3 is CASSLLTRGSGNTIYF. CDR3 DNA: TGTGCCAGCAGCTTATTGACCCGGGGTTCTGGAAACACCATATATTTT.